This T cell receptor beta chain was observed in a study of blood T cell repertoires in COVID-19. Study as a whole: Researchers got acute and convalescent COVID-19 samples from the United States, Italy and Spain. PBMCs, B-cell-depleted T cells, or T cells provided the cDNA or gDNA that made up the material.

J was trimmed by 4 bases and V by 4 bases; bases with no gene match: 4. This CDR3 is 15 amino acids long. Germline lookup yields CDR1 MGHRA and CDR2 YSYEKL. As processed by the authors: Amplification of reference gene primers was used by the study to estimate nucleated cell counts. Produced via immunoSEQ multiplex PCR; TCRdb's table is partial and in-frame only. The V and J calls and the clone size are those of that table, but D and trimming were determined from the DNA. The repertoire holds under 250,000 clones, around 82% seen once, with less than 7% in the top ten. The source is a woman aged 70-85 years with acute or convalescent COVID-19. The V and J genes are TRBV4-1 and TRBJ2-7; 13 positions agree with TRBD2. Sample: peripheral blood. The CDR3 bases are TGCGCCAGCAGCCCACTAGCGGGAGGGCTATACGAGCAGTACTTC. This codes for CASSPLAGGLYEQYF.